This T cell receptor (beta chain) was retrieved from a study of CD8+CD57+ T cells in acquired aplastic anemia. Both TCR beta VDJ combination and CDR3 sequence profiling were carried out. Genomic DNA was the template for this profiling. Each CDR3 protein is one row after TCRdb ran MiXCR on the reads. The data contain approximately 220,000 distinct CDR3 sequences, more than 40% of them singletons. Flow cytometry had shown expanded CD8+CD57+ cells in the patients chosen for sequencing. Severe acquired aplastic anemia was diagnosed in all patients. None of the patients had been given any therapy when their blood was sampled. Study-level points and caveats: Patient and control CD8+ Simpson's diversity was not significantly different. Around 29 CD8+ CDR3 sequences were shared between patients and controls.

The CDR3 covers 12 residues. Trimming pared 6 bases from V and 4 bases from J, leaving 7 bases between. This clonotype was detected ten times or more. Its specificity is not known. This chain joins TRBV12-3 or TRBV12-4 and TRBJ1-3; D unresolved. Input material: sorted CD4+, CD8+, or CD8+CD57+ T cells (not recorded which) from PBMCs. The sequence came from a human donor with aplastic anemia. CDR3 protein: CASRTQGNTIYF. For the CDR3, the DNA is TGTGCCAGCAGAACACAGGGAAACACCATATATTTT.